Below, 24 T cell receptor beta chains from the same sample are listed, as sequenced in a study of T cell responses to AZD1222 COVID-19 vaccine. Some clones are missing from TCRdb's copy, which holds only in-frame ones; the method was immunoSEQ multiplex PCR. The data contain about 53,000 clones, 70% to 85% of them singletons. The specimen was peripheral blood, collected on day 0 of AZD1222 vaccination. These receptors originate from an adult in good health.

This clone came up a few times. The chain couples TRBV12-3 or TRBV12-4 to TRBJ1-6, with D perhaps matching TRBD1 (5 bases). Trimming removed 7 bases at V and 9 bases at J, with 13 bases between. The CDR3 consists of 13 residues. The CDR3 DNA follows: TGTGCCAGCACAGACCCTGGGGGTTCACCCCTCCACTTT. Translation gives CASTDPGGSPLHF.

In its sample, this clone was seen once. V is TRBV10-1 and J is TRBJ2-4, with TRBD2 as a possible D gene (6 bases). V was pared by 5 bases and J by 15 bases, with 17 bases between. CDR1 is WNHNN and CDR2 is SYGVQD in the germline V gene (reference sequence). The CDR3 extends over 12 amino acids. CDR3 coding DNA: TGCGCCAGCAGTCTTGTCCGCTTCGGGGGGTACTTC. It encodes CASSLVRFGGYF.

The V gene is TRBV7-3, the J gene TRBJ1-2; TRBD1 might be the D (5 bases). This CDR3 is 12 amino acids long. Trimming removed 5 bases from V and 8 bases from J, with 12 bases in between. Germline CDR1 and CDR2: SGHTA and FQGTGA. CDR3 protein: CASSRPRGGYTF. CDR3 sequence (DNA): TGTGCCAGCAGCCGTCCCCGGGGGGGCTACACCTTC. The whole variable domain, remainder taken from reference TRBV7-3 and TRBJ1-2, is GAGVSQTPSNKVTEKGKYVELRCDPISGHTALYWYRQSLGQGPEFLIYFQGTGAADDSGLPNDRFFAVRPEGSVSTLKIQRTERGDSAVYLCASSRPRGGYTFGSGTRLTVV.

The chain couples TRBV5-1 to TRBJ2-1; 12 bases are shared with TRBD2. CDR3 length: 15 amino acids. Germline V gives CDR1 SGHRS, CDR2 YFSETQ. V was pared by 3 bases and J by 5 bases, with 3 bases of the junction left unmatched. The CDR3 region is CASSYRTSGDNEQFF. The DNA of the CDR3 is TGCGCCAGCAGCTACCGGACTAGCGGGGACAATGAGCAGTTCTTC.

The CDR3 region is CASSQWTGVYSGANVLTF. The CDR3 coding sequence is TGTGCCAGCAGCCAATGGACAGGGGTGTACTCTGGGGCCAACGTCCTGACTTTC. The chain couples TRBV4-2 to TRBJ2-6, with 9 nucleotides matching TRBD1. V was pared by 2 bases and J by 0 bases, with 5 bases of the junction left unmatched. The CDR3 contains 18 residues. Per germline, CDR1 LGHNA and CDR2 YNFKEQ.

Here the CDR3 DNA reads TGTGCCAGCAAACGAGGGACTAGCGAATACAATGAGCAGTTCTTC. Its protein product is CASKRGTSEYNEQFF. The chain recombines TRBV5-5 with TRBJ2-1, with 10 bases matching TRBD2. This CDR3 region has 15 residues. Germline V gene data show CDR1 as SGHKS and CDR2 as YYEKEE (reference sequence). With V trimmed by 6 bases and J by 4 bases, 7 bases remained unmatched.

The chain couples TRBV11-2 to TRBJ2-1; D gene uncertain. The CDR3 has 13 residues. The V gene lost 5 bases and the J gene lost 5 bases, with 10 bases spanning the gap. Germline V lookup: CDR1 SGHAT, CDR2 FQNNGV. The CDR3 DNA sequence: TGTGCCAGCAGCCCTCGACCCGACAATGAGCAGTTCTTC. It encodes CASSPRPDNEQFF.

The gene calls are TRBV24-1 and TRBJ2-1, with TRBD1 matching 11 bases. Germline assignment: CDR1 KGHDR and CDR2 SFDVKD. Trimming at V came to 3 bases and at J to 8 bases, leaving 8 bases not matched to a gene. CDR3 size: 16 residues. The CDR3 nucleotides read TGTGCCACCAGTGATGGTGGGGACAGGGGGTGGGATGAGCAGTTCTTC. This encodes CATSDGGDRGWDEQFF.

The V call is TRBV11-1, the J call TRBJ2-1; the D gene is possibly TRBD2 (6 bases). This CDR3 contains 14 residues. CDR1 and CDR2 (germline): SGHAT, FQDESV (reference sequence). The germline V and J ends were trimmed by 4 bases and 5 bases, with 12 bases remaining between them. In nucleotides, the CDR3 is TGTGCCAGCAGCTATGCGGGAAACAACAATGAGCAGTTCTTC. Protein: CASSYAGNNNEQFF. Full variable domain (missing parts from reference TRBV11-1 and TRBJ2-1): EAEVAQSPRYKITEKSQAVAFWCDPISGHATLYWYRQILGQGPELLVQFQDESVVDDSQLPKDRFSAERLKGVDSTLKIQPAELGDSAMYLCASSYAGNNNEQFFGPGTRLTVL.

V is TRBV19 and J is TRBJ1-2; D unresolved. Germline V lookup: CDR1 LNHDA, CDR2 SQIVND (reference sequence). The CDR3 consists of 14 residues. Trimming took off 3 bases at V and 2 bases at J, with 10 bases between the two ends. The CDR3 nucleotides are TGTGCCAGTAGTATGGAGAACACCAACTATGGCTACACCTTC. Translated: CASSMENTNYGYTF. Combining the CDR3 with reference TRBV19 and TRBJ1-2 gives the whole variable domain DGGITQSPKYLFRKEGQNVTLSCEQNLNHDAMYWYRQDPGQGLRLIYYSQIVNDFQKGDIAEGYSVSREKKESFPLTVTSAQKNPTAFYLCASSMENTNYGYTFGSGTRLTVV.

This chain joins TRBV7-8 and TRBJ1-6; D possibly corresponds to TRBD1 (5 bases). There are 15 residues in the CDR3. In germline, CDR1 is SGHVS, CDR2 FQNEAQ. Trimming left V 0 bases short and J 11 bases short, with 14 bases between. Here the CDR3 DNA reads TGTGCCAGCAGCTTAGCGCAGGGCCCCACGGCACCCCTCCACTTT. It is translated as CASSLAQGPTAPLHF.

The rearrangement uses TRBV2 and TRBJ2-5; D gene unclear. The CDR3 extends over 11 amino acids. Trimming shortened V by 6 bases and J by 5 bases, and 7 bases separated the two germline ends. CDR1 and CDR2 from the germline V gene are SNHLY and FYNNEI. CDR3 sequence: CASSQSETQYF. DNA of the CDR3: TGTGCCAGCAGCCAGTCGGAGACCCAGTACTTC.

The chain has TRBV21-1 and TRBJ2-7; the D call TRBD2 from the table was never checked on the DNA. TRBV21-1 is recorded as a pseudogene. This CDR3 region has 19 residues. CDR3 nucleotides: TGTGCCAGCAGCAACGTACTAGCGGGATTTTTACCCCCGAGTCGCGAGCAGTACTTC. Its protein product is CASSNVLAGFLPPSREQYF.

This clone ranks as medium-sized (0.01 to 0.1%). The chain joins TRBV7-2 to TRBJ2-7, with 7 bases that match TRBD2. This CDR3 is built from 14 residues. Germline CDR1 is SGHTA and CDR2 is FQGNSA. V lost 2 bases, J lost 3 bases, and 4 bases stayed unmatched. In nucleotides, the CDR3 is TGTGCCAGCAGCTTAAGGGCGGGGGACTACGAGCAGTACTTC. This codes for CASSLRAGDYEQYF.

V is TRBV6-5 and J is TRBJ2-7; 8 positions match TRBD1. There are 15 residues in the CDR3. Trimming took 6 bases from V and 5 from J; bases not matched to a gene: 12. Germline CDR1 reads MNHEY; CDR2 reads SVGAGI. The CDR3 DNA reads TGTGCCAGCAGACTTACAGGGGGAGAGCGCCACGAGCAGTACTTC. This translates into CASRLTGGERHEQYF.

The chain joins TRBV4-2 to TRBJ1-1, with D hard to call. CDR1 and CDR2 (germline): LGHNA, YNFKEQ. The CDR3 consists of 14 residues. Trimming took 0 bases from V and 8 from J, leaving 13 bases between them. The CDR3 DNA follows: TGTGCCAGCAGCCAAGATCCCCTCACCCCCGAAGCTTTCTTT. Translated: CASSQDPLTPEAFF.

The gene calls are TRBV6-1 and TRBJ1-5; D may be TRBD1 (6 bases). CDR1 and CDR2 from the germline V gene are MNHNS and SASEGT. V lost 2 bases to trimming and J lost 2 bases, with 13 bases between them. The CDR3 contains 16 residues. The chain's CDR3 is CASSELQGSGNQPQHF. The DNA of the CDR3 is TGTGCCAGCAGTGAACTACAGGGAAGTGGCAATCAGCCCCAGCATTTT.

This clone was found once. The chain is built from TRBV7-2 and TRBJ1-1; D remains ambiguous. CDR1 and CDR2 from the germline V gene are SGHTA and FQGNSA. The CDR3 spans 15 residues. V shed 2 bases and J shed 0 bases, with 10 bases lying between them. The CDR3 is CASSLYSSLNTEAFF. The CDR3 nucleotides read TGTGCCAGCAGCTTATATTCCTCCCTGAACACTGAAGCTTTCTTT. The entire variable domain, with the rest obtained from reference TRBV7-2 and TRBJ1-1, is as follows: GAGVSQSPSNKVTEKGKDVELRCDPISGHTALYWYRQSLGQGLEFLIYFQGNSAPDKSGLPSDRFSAERTGGSVSTLTIQRTQQEDSAVYLCASSLYSSLNTEAFFGQGTRLTVV.

The chain uses TRBV6-5 and TRBJ1-3; TRBD1 might be the D (6 bases). V lost 5 bases to trimming and J lost 0 bases, with 11 bases between them. Germline lookup yields CDR1 MNHEY and CDR2 SVGAGI. The CDR3 extends over 15 amino acids. The CDR3 nucleotides are TGTGCCAGCAGTACCGGGGGCATCTCTGGAAACACCATATATTTT. Its translation is CASSTGGISGNTIYF.

This clone was picked up a small number of times. This sequence joins TRBV5-1 and TRBJ1-2, with 7 positions matching TRBD1. The CDR3 is 13 residues long. Germline values: CDR1 SGHRS, CDR2 YFSETQ. V was pared by 3 bases and J by 8 bases, with 7 bases of the junction left unmatched. DNA of the CDR3: TGCGCCAGCAGCTCAGACAGGGTCCCCGGCTACACCTTC. This gives the protein CASSSDRVPGYTF.

This sequence joins TRBV6-5 and TRBJ2-4; 7 bases are shared with TRBD1. The V gene end was trimmed by 6 bases and the J gene end by 1 base; junction bases not matched to a gene: 3. The CDR3 is made up of 14 amino acids. Germline V gives CDR1 MNHEY, CDR2 SVGAGI. CDR3 nucleotide sequence: TGTGCCAGCAGGCAGACAGGGGCCAAAAACATTCAGTACTTC. Amino acids: CASRQTGAKNIQYF.

The gene calls are TRBV7-6 and TRBJ2-3; unclear D gene. This CDR3 has 15 amino acids. Germline CDR1 is SGHVS and CDR2 is FNYEAQ. V lost 5 bases and J lost 6, with 18 bases in between. Written as DNA, the CDR3 is TGTGCCAGCAGCCCGCTAGGGCGGCGAGAGGATACGCAGTATTTT. Translation: CASSPLGRREDTQYF. Full variable domain (rest looked up from reference TRBV7-6 and TRBJ2-3): GAGVSQSPRYKVTKRGQDVALRCDPISGHVSLYWYRQALGQGPEFLTYFNYEAQQDKSGLPNDRFSAERPEGSISTLTIQRTEQRDSAMYRCASSPLGRREDTQYFGPGTRLTVL.

This chain joins TRBV7-9 and TRBJ1-1; TRBD1 agrees at 7 bases. The V and J ends lost 7 bases and 3 bases, in that order; junction bases with no gene match: 8. There are 14 residues in the CDR3. Germline CDR1 reads SEHNR; CDR2 reads FQNEAQ (reference sequence). CDR3 residues: CASTVNRGDTEAFF. The CDR3 DNA reads as TGTGCCAGCACCGTAAACAGGGGCGACACTGAAGCTTTCTTT. Using reference TRBV7-9 and TRBJ1-1 for the parts outside the CDR3, the full variable domain is DTGVSQNPRHKITKRGQNVTFRCDPISEHNRLYWYRQTLGQGPEFLTYFQNEAQLEKSRLLSDRFSAERPKGSFSTLEIQRTEQGDSAMYLCASTVNRGDTEAFFGQGTRLTVV.

The V gene is TRBV10-2, the J gene TRBJ1-5; D not resolved. V lost 0 bases and J lost 6, with 6 bases in between. The CDR3 is 13 residues long. The V gene's germline CDR1 is WSHSY and CDR2 SAAADI. DNA for the CDR3: TGCGCCAGCAGTGAGTCCGGGCTTCAGCCCCAGCATTTT. Its protein is CASSESGLQPQHF.